The 10 T cell receptor beta chains reported below all come from one sample, sequenced in a study of cytomegalovirus exposure and HLA in healthy donors. The PCR used 60 Vbeta and 13 Jbeta primers. Clones were sequenced by immunoSEQ multiplex PCR, and TCRdb holds only the in-frame ones, with some missing. Of 140,000 or so clones listed, about 75% were seen once; the top ten hold about 1.8%. What was sequenced was PBMCs. These receptors came from a woman aged 30 to 39 in good health and CMV-seronegative.

The J gene is TRBJ2-1, the V gene TRBV5-1; 13 positions agree with TRBD2. There are 15 residues in the CDR3. The V and J ends lost 4 bases and 6 bases, in that order; junction bases with no gene match: 4. Germline CDR1 SGHRS, CDR2 YFSETQ. This CDR3 reads CASSPGLAGLNEQFF. DNA for the CDR3: TGCGCCAGCAGCCCGGGACTAGCGGGGCTCAATGAGCAGTTCTTC.

This clone was detected a few times. The rearrangement links TRBV5-1 to TRBJ1-1; D is perhaps TRBD1 (6 bases). CDR1 is SGHRS and CDR2 is YFSETQ in the germline V gene. V lost 3 bases to trimming and J lost 4 bases, with 10 bases between them. CDR3 length equals 13 residues. The CDR3 sequence is CASSSGEGTEAFF. The CDR3, as DNA: TGCGCCAGCAGCTCAGGGGAGGGCACTGAAGCTTTCTTT.

The V call is TRBV27, the J call TRBJ2-3, with 8 positions matching TRBD2. The CDR3 runs 14 residues. With V trimmed by 6 bases and J by 4 bases, 6 bases remained unmatched. CDR1 is MNHEY and CDR2 is SMNVEV in the germline V gene (reference sequence). The CDR3 DNA is TGTGCCAGCAGCTTAGCGGGGAGGGCAGATACGCAGTATTTT. It yields the protein CASSLAGRADTQYF.

This sequence joins TRBV5-4 and TRBJ1-1; D gene ambiguous. V lost 1 base to trimming and J lost 2 bases, with 3 bases between them. The CDR3 loop spans 12 amino acids. Germline V gene sequence: CDR1 SGHNT, CDR2 YYREEE (reference sequence). This CDR3 reads CASSLSNTEAFF. Written as DNA, the CDR3 is TGTGCCAGCAGCTTGTCAAACACTGAAGCTTTCTTT. Full variable domain (missing parts from reference TRBV5-4 and TRBJ1-1): ETGVTQSPTHLIKTRGQQVTLRCSSQSGHNTVSWYQQALGQGPQFIFQYYREEENGRGNFPPRFSGLQFPNYSSELNVNALELDDSALYLCASSLSNTEAFFGQGTRLTVV.

The genes are TRBV11-1 and TRBJ1-1; no definite D call. Trimming stripped 6 bases from V and 0 bases from J, with 11 bases between. Germline loops: CDR1 SGHAT, CDR2 FQDESV (reference sequence). The CDR3 is 14 amino acids. This CDR3 is CASRERLLNTEAFF. Here the CDR3 DNA reads TGTGCCAGCAGAGAGCGACTCCTGAACACTGAAGCTTTCTTT.

This rearrangement joins TRBV2 to TRBJ2-1; 10 bases fit TRBD2. The length of the CDR3 is 15 residues. V shed 6 bases and J 10 bases; nucleotides not matched to a gene: 12. Per germline, CDR1 SNHLY and CDR2 FYNNEI. As DNA, the CDR3 is TGTGCCAGCAGGGAGCCGGGACTAGCGAGCCGAGAGCAGTTCTTC. It codes for CASREPGLASREQFF.

This clone has more than one count but fewer than ten. V usage is TRBV2 and J usage is TRBJ2-3, with no clear D. V was shortened by 2 bases and J by 12 bases, with 9 bases between the two germline ends. The CDR3 sequence is 11 residues long. The germline CDR1 and CDR2 sequences are SNHLY and FYNNEI. The CDR3 sequence: CASSETLNQYF. CDR3 in DNA: TGTGCCAGCAGTGAAACACTAAATCAGTATTTT.

The gene calls are TRBV19 and TRBJ1-5; 7 bases align to TRBD1. V trimming: 7 bases; J trimming: 1 base; junction bases outside the gene matches: 4. CDR1 is LNHDA, CDR2 SQIVND, per germline (reference sequence). The CDR3 contains 14 residues. The CDR3 sequence: CASNRDRSNQPQHF. In DNA form, the CDR3 reads TGTGCCAGTAACAGGGACAGAAGCAATCAGCCCCAGCATTTT.

This chain links TRBV11-2 with TRBJ2-7, with 11 bases matching TRBD2. This CDR3 has 15 amino acids. CDR1 and CDR2 (germline): SGHAT, FQNNGV. Losses at the gene ends were 0 bases for V and 8 bases for J; bases not matched to a gene: 6. CDR3 in amino acids: CASSLDVAGGPKQYF. The CDR3 DNA reads TGTGCCAGCAGCTTAGATGTAGCGGGGGGGCCGAAGCAGTACTTC.

The CDR3, as DNA: TGTGCCAGCAGGGATACAGCCTACAATGAGCAGTTCTTC. This gives the protein CASRDTAYNEQFF. The chain combines TRBV6-1 with TRBJ2-1; D call uncertain. The CDR3 consists of 13 residues. CDR1 and CDR2 (germline): MNHNS, SASEGT. The V and J ends lost 6 bases and 2 bases respectively, with 8 bases between them.